A selection of T cell receptor beta chains follows, all from one sample in a study of Tregs in tolerant kidney transplant recipients. Sequencing was performed with immunoSEQ multiplex PCR; in TCRdb, only in-frame clones are kept and a portion is missing. In the table there are some 47,000 clones, approximately 89% of which are singletons. The specimen was CD8+ T cells from blood (PBMCs), collected 12 months after the transplant. These receptors came from a human patient who received a combined kidney and bone marrow transplant. Some T cells may be the graft donor's. The CDR3 runs from the conserved cysteine through the conserved F or W. A D gene is named only where the DNA matches it firmly. Clone size, where shown, is once, few, many, or a class for clones that have expanded.

clone size | J gene | D gene | V gene | CDR3 protein | CDR3 DNA
- | TRBJ2-3 | - | TRBV27 | CASSVRVGTDTQYF | TGTGCCAGCAGTGTCAGGGTGGGCACAGATACGCAGTATTTT
- | TRBJ2-7 | - | TRBV5-1 | CASSLEEVDRRSYEQYF | TGCGCCAGCAGCTTGGAAGAGGTAGATAGGCGCTCCTACGAGCAGTACTTC
- | TRBJ2-1 | - | TRBV4-3 | CASSQDGLSYNEQFF | TGCGCCAGCAGCCAAGACGGTCTCTCCTACAATGAGCAGTTCTTC
- | TRBJ2-7 | TRBD1 | TRBV29-1 | CSVVLTGPGYEQYF | TGCAGCGTGGTTCTGACAGGGCCGGGATACGAGCAGTACTTC
once | TRBJ2-3 | TRBD2 | TRBV7-3 | CASSRTSGFTDTQYF | TGTGCCAGCAGCCGGACTAGCGGTTTTACAGATACGCAGTATTTT
- | TRBJ2-1 | - | TRBV15 | CATSLRGYEQFF | TGTGCCACCAGCCTAAGGGGGTATGAGCAGTTCTTC
- | TRBJ2-7 | - | TRBV6-5 | CASTAGSSYEQYF | TGTGCCAGCACGGCAGGGTCTTCCTACGAGCAGTACTTC
- | TRBJ2-5 | - | TRBV5-1 | CASSSTPTGPLGETQYF | TGCGCCAGCAGCTCGACTCCAACAGGGCCTCTAGGGGAGACCCAGTACTTC
- | TRBJ2-1 | - | TRBV7-9 | CASSVQGSSYNEQFF | TGTGCCAGCAGCGTACAGGGCTCCTCCTACAATGAGCAGTTCTTC
- | TRBJ2-1 | - | TRBV11-3 | CASSLGTGEIYNEQFF | TGTGCCAGCAGCTTAGGAACAGGAGAGATCTACAATGAGCAGTTCTTC
- | TRBJ2-1 | - | TRBV7-2 | CASSLGVLGRGFLDEQFF | TGTGCCAGCAGCTTGGGCGTGTTGGGCAGGGGCTTTTTGGATGAGCAGTTCTTC
- | TRBJ1-6 | - | TRBV5-4 | CASSLGQAAYNSPLHF | TGTGCCAGCAGCTTGGGGCAGGCAGCCTATAATTCACCCCTCCACTTT
- | TRBJ2-7 | - | TRBV11-2 | CASSLIAGSSYEQYF | TGTGCCAGCAGCTTGATTGCCGGGAGCTCCTACGAGCAGTACTTC
- | TRBJ2-1 | - | TRBV13 | CASSETRIYNEQFF | TGTGCCAGCAGCGAAACTAGAATCTACAATGAGCAGTTCTTC
- | TRBJ2-2 | - | TRBV19 | CASSRLAPDTGELFF | TGTGCCAGTAGTCGACTTGCCCCGGACACCGGGGAGCTGTTTTTT
once | TRBJ2-3 | TRBD1 | TRBV7-9 | CASSPQGQGFGDTQYF | TGTGCCAGCAGCCCCCAGGGACAGGGGTTTGGGGATACGCAGTATTTT
- | TRBJ2-7 | TRBD1 | TRBV29-1 | CSGTTGGYEQYF | TGCAGCGGGACGACAGGGGGCTACGAGCAGTACTTC
- | TRBJ1-1 | TRBD1 | TRBV19 | CASSIWTGIGTEAFF | TGTGCCAGTAGTATCTGGACAGGGATCGGGACTGAAGCTTTCTTT